This TCR beta chain was retrieved from a study of regulatory T cells in long-lasting Graves disease (dated by TCRdb to the early 2020s). Some background on the complete study: To count as having persistent Graves' disease, a patient had to have received antithyroid drug treatment for over 5 years with TSH receptor autoantibodies remaining persistently positive. Antithyroid drugs had been taken for approximately 10 years on average by persistent Graves' disease patients in the clinical cohort. TCR sequencing covered approximately 13 persistent and 20 or so newly diagnosed Graves' disease patients, some 33 samples in total. The study took place in China and was registered as a clinical trial. Peripheral blood TCR sequencing and RNA sequencing compared persistent Graves' disease patients with newly diagnosed Graves' disease patients.

The time point label on this specimen signifies: persistent/refractory GD, antithyroid drugs over 5 years with positive TRAb. For both TCR sequencing and RNA sequencing, RNA was extracted from PBMCs using TRIzol. The diagnosis of Graves' disease followed American Thyroid Association guidelines. The patients came from an endocrinology department in Xi'an, China. Each patient gave 8.5 to 9.5 milliliters of peripheral blood, collected in an EDTA anticoagulant tube. Ficoll Paque Plus density gradient separation was used to isolate PBMCs, and no further T cell sorting was done. An Agilent 2100 Bioanalyzer and agarose gel were used to check RNA quality, while a NanoDrop 2000 measured RNA concentration. As to this clonotype: Its antigen specificity is not known. The input lacks base qualities; no much larger clone sits a single base away.

The research as a whole found: Only the TCR beta chain was sequenced and analyzed. As a limitation, the authors acknowledged that the small sample size may reduce accuracy. Patients with persistent disease shared more public clonotypes (approximately 2,500) than newly diagnosed patients did (about 1,000). Compared with newly diagnosed patients, persistent Graves' disease patients had lower TCR Shannon entropy and fewer highly expanded clones, which suggests clonal expansion. Preferential use of TRBV28, TRBJ1-2 and TRBJ2-5 was observed in persistent disease, whereas TRBV20-1 and TRBJ2-1 were favored in newly diagnosed disease. The study examined only peripheral blood because the primary lesion, thyroid tissue, could not be accessed.

From V the trimming removes 5 bases and from J it removes 2 bases, while the gene matches leave 5 bases of the junction unaccounted for. The germline V gene (reference sequence) gives CDR1 as SEHNR and CDR2 as FQNEAQ. From its cysteine to its phenylalanine, the CDR3 spans 15 amino acids. The only DNA kept is the CDR3, 45 bases in frame from the first base. Library preparation employed multiplex PCR. Instrument on record: Illumina HiSeq 4000. To build TCR beta libraries, CDR3 regions were amplified by Arm-PCR using iRepertoire HTBI primers. Gel purification was performed on PCR products prior to sequencing. The authors' pipeline ran thus. A total of some 60 TRBV and some 13 TRBJ segments were identified across samples and were used for gene usage analysis of CDR3 amino acid clonotypes. Filtered high-quality paired reads were merged into contigs using COPE and FqMerger. BLAST was used to align contigs to IMGT TRBV, TRBD and TRBJ reference genes, and CDR3 was defined according to IMGT. Highly expanded clones were defined as clonotypes with a frequency above 0.1%. Shannon entropy was used to measure repertoire diversity, and the Gini coefficient was used to measure V-J evenness. Public clonotypes were defined as clonotypes shared by more than one individual. TCRdb took the public reads, trimmed them with fastp at Q25, ran MiXCR for clone calling and kept in-frame beta chains. Entries are consolidated by CDR3 protein sequence, retaining the most common genes and DNA. Here the V and J calls rest on TCRdb's processing, not on the authors' analysis. The sample table records around 460,000 distinct CDR3 sequences; 20% to 25% of these occur just once. The ten largest clonotypes hold over 10% of the sample.

The receptor was isolated from a female donor with Graves disease. Sample: peripheral blood mononuclear cells (PBMCs), taken when the disease was refractory, from a patient treated with antithyroid drugs. The V gene is TRBV7-9 and the J gene is TRBJ2-1; 8 bases in the junction line up with TRBD2. This receptor carries the CDR3 CASSQAGAAYNEQFF. The nucleotides are TGTGCCAGCAGCCAAGCGGGAGCTGCCTACAATGAGCAGTTCTTC.